Listed below are T cell receptor beta chains from one sample, sequenced in a study of cytomegalovirus exposure and HLA in healthy donors. Assay used: immunoSEQ multiplex PCR; TCRdb lists only in-frame clones, some missing. Of 180,000 or so clones listed, around 76% are singletons. The specimen was PBMCs. Receptor source: a woman aged 25 to 45 in good health and CMV-seropositive. CDR3s leave out the opening cysteine and the closing phenylalanine or tryptophan. A D gene is named only where the DNA matches it firmly.

J gene | V gene | D gene | CDR3 protein
TRBJ1-2 | TRBV2 | . | ASSDYGGNYGYT
TRBJ1-2 | TRBV4-1 | . | ASSQESRQESYGYT
TRBJ1-6 | TRBV2 | . | ASSVRGRGYNSPLH
TRBJ1-2 | TRBV5-1 | . | ASSGGTEETHYGYT
TRBJ2-7 | TRBV5-6 | . | ASGRDRRYEQY
TRBJ1-2 | TRBV19 | . | ASSIVQGDGYT
TRBJ1-5 | TRBV19 | . | ASSASRGSGSNQPQH
TRBJ2-1 | TRBV6-5 | TRBD2 | ASSPLAGAHNEQF
TRBJ1-4 | TRBV27 | . | ASSYDSRNEKLF
TRBJ1-2 | TRBV7-9 | TRBD1 | ASSPRTGMGYGYT
TRBJ2-3 | TRBV7-2 | . | ASSLYGGWDTQY
TRBJ1-1 | TRBV7-9 | TRBD1 | ASSLWTGSGTEAF
TRBJ2-7 | TRBV5-1 | TRBD2 | ASSFSGLPSYEQY
TRBJ2-7 | TRBV14 | TRBD2 | ASSQDARGLALYEQY
TRBJ2-7 | TRBV6-5 | . | ASSLGGLDYPYEQY
TRBJ2-1 | TRBV7-2 | TRBD1 | ASTNRDRDNEQF
TRBJ2-5 | TRBV19 | TRBD2 | ASSMAGTSGQETQY
TRBJ2-7 | TRBV7-9 | . | ASSLAVGQGGEQY
TRBJ1-3 | TRBV28 | TRBD1 | ASSTGLQRPRNTIY